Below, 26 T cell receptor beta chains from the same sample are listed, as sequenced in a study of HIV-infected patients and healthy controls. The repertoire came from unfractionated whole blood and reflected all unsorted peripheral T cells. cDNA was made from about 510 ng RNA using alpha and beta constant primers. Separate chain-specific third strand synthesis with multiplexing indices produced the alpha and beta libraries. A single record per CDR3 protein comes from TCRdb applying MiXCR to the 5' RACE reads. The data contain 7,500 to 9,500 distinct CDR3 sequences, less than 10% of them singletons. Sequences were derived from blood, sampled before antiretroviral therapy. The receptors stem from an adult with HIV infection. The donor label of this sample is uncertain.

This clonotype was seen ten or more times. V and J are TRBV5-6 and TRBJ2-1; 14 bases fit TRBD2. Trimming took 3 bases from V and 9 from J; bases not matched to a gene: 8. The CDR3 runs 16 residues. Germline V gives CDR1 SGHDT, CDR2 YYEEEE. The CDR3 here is CASSSRLAGGHGEQFF. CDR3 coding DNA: TGTGCCAGCAGCTCCCGACTAGCGGGAGGGCATGGTGAGCAGTTCTTC.

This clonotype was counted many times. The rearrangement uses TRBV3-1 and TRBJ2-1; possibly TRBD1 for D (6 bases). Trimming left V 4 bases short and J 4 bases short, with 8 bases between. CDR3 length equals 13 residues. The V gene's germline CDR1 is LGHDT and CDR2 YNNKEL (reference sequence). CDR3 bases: TGTGCCAGCAGCCCCGGACAGTACAATGAGCAGTTCTTC. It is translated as CASSPGQYNEQFF.

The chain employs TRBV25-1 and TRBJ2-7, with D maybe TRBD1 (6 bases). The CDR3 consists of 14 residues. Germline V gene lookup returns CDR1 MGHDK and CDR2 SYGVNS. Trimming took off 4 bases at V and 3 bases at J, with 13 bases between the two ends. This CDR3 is CASSGAGASYEQYF. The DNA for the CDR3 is TGTGCCAGCAGTGGGGCAGGGGCCAGCTACGAGCAGTACTTC.

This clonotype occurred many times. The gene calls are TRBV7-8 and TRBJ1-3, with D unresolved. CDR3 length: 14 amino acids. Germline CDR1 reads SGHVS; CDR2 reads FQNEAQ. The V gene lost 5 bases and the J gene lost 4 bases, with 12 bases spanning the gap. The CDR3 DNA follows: TGTGCCAGCAGCGCCGCGGGGAGCGGAAACACCATATATTTT. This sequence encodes CASSAAGSGNTIYF.

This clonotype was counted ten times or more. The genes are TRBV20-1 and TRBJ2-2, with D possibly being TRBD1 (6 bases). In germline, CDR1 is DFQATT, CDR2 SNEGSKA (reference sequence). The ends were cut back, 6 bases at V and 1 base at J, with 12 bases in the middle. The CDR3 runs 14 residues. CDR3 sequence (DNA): TGCAGTGCCGCCGGACAGTTGAACACCGGGGAGCTGTTTTTT. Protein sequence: CSAAGQLNTGELFF.

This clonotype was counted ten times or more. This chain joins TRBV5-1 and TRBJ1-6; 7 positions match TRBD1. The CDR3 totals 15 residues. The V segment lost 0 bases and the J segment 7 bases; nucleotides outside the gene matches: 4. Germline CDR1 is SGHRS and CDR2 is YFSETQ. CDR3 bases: TGCGCCAGCAGCTTGGAACAGGGGAACAATTCACCCCTCCACTTT. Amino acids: CASSLEQGNNSPLHF.

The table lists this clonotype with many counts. Here the CDR3 DNA reads TGTGCCAGCAGTGAAGCGGAGGACACCAGATTAGGCTACACCTTC. Its translation: CASSEAEDTRLGYTF. The chain uses TRBV6-1 and TRBJ1-2; D perhaps matches TRBD1 (5 bases). V was clipped by 0 bases and J by 8 bases, with 16 bases between them. Germline CDR1 is MNHNS and CDR2 is SASEGT. The CDR3 contains 15 residues.

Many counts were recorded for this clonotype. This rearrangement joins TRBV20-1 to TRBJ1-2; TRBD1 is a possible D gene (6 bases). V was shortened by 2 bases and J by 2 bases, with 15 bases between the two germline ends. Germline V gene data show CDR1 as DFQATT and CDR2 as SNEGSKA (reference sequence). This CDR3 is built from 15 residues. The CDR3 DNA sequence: TGCAGTGCTAGACCTCCCGGGGGCTGGAACTATGGCTACACCTTC. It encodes CSARPPGGWNYGYTF.

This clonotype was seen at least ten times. Here the CDR3 reads CASRWSGTYNEQFF. In nucleotides, the CDR3 is TGTGCCAGTAGATGGAGCGGGACCTACAATGAGCAGTTCTTC. The rearrangement links TRBV19 to TRBJ2-1; 7 bases fit TRBD2. The CDR3 sequence is 14 residues long. Germline CDR1 and CDR2: LNHDA and SQIVND (reference sequence). Germline trimming cut 6 bases from V and 2 bases from J; bases unmatched to any gene: 4.

Here the CDR3 reads CASSLVTGGDNQPQHF. The CDR3 DNA reads as TGTGCCAGCAGCTTAGTGACAGGGGGAGACAATCAGCCCCAGCATTTT. The chain couples TRBV7-2 to TRBJ1-5, with 9 bases aligning to TRBD1. CDR1 is SGHTA, CDR2 FQGNSA, per germline. The junction had 4 bases not matched to a gene; V was cut back by 1 base and J by 3 bases. There are 16 residues in the CDR3.

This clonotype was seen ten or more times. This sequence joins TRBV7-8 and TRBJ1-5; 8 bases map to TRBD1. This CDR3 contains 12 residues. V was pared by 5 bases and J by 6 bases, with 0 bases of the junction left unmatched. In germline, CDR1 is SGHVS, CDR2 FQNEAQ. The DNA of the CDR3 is TGTGCCAGCAGCGACAGGGGTCAGCCCCAGCATTTT. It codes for CASSDRGQPQHF.

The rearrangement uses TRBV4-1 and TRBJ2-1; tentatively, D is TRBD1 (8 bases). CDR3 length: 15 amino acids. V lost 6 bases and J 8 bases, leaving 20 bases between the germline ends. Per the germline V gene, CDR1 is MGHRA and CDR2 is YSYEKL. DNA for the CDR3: TGCGCCAGCAGGTCAGGGGGCGGGAGTGGCGATGAGCAGTTCTTC. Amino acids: CASRSGGGSGDEQFF.

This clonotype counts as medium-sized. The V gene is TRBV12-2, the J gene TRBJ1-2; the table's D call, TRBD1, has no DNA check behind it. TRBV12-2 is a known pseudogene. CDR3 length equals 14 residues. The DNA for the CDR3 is TGTGCAAGTCGCTTACGGGACAGGGACATTGGCTACACCTTC. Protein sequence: CASRLRDRDIGYTF.

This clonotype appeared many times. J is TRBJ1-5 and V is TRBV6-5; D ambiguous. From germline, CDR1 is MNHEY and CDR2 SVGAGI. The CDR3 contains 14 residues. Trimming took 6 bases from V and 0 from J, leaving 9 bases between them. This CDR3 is CASRPAYSNQPQHF. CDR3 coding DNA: TGTGCCAGCAGACCAGCGTATAGCAATCAGCCCCAGCATTTT.

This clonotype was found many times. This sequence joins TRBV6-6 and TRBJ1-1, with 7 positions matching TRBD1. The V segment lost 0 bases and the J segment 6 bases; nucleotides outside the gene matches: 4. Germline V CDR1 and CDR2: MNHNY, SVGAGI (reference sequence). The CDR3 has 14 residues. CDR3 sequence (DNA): TGTGCCAGCAGTTACTCAGGGGGCGAGGCTGAAGCTTTCTTT. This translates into CASSYSGGEAEAFF.

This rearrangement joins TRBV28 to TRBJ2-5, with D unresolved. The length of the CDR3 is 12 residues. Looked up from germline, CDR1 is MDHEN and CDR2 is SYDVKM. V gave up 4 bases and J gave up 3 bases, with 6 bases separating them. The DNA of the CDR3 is TGTGCCAGCAGTTATGTGAAAGAGACCCAGTACTTC. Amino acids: CASSYVKETQYF.

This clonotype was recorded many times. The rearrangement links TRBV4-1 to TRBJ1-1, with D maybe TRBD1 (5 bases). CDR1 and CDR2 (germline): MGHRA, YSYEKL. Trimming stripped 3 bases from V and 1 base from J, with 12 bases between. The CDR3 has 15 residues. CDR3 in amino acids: CASSQGKGWNTEAFF. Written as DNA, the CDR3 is TGCGCCAGCAGCCAGGGAAAGGGGTGGAACACTGAAGCTTTCTTT.

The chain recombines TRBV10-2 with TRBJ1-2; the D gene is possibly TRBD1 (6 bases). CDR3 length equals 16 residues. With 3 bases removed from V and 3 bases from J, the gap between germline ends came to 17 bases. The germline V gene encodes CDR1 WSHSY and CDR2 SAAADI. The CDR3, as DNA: TGCGCCAGCAGTGAACAGTCAGGGGCGCACGACTATGGCTACACCTTC. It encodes CASSEQSGAHDYGYTF.

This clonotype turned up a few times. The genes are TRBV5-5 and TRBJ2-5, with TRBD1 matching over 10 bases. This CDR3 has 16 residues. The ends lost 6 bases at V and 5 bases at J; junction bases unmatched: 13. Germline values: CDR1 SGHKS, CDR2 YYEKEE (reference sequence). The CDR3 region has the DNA TGTGCCAGCAAACCGACCGGGACAGGGGATCTGGAGACCCAGTACTTC. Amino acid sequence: CASKPTGTGDLETQYF. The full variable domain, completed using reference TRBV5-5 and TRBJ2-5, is DAGVTQSPTHLIKTRGQQVTLRCSPISGHKSVSWYQQVLGQGPQFIFQYYEKEERGRGNFPDRFSARQFPNYSSELNVNALLLGDSALYLCASKPTGTGDLETQYFGPGTRLLVL.

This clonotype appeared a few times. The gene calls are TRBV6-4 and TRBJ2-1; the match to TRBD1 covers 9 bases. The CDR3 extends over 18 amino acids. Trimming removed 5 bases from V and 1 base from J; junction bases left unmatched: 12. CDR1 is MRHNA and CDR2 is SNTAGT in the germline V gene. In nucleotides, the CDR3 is TGTGCCAGCAGTCCGAGGCCTGGGACAGGGATTTCCTACAATGAGCAGTTCTTC. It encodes CASSPRPGTGISYNEQFF.

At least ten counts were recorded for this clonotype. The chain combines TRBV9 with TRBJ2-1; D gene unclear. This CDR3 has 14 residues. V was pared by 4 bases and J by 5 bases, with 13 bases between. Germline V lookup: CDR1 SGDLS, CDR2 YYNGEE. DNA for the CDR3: TGTGCCAGCAGCCGTTGGGTTGGGGACAATGAGCAGTTCTTC. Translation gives CASSRWVGDNEQFF.

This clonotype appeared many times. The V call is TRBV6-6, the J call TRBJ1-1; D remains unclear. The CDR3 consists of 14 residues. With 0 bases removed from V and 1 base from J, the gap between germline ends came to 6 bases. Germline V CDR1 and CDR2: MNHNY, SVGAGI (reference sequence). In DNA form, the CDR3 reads TGTGCCAGCAGTTACTCGAAACCGAACACTGAAGCTTTCTTT. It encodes CASSYSKPNTEAFF.

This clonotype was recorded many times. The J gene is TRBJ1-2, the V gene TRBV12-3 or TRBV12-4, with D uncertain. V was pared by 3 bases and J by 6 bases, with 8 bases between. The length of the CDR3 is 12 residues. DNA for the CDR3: TGTGCCAGCAGTTTTGGAGTGGATGGCTACACCTTC. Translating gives CASSFGVDGYTF.

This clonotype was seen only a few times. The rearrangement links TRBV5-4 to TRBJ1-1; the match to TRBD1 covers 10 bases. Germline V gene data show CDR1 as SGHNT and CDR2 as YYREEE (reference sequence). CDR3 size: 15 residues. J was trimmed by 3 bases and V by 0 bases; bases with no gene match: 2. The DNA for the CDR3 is TGTGCCAGCAGCTTGGGACAGGGGGCCCACACTGAAGCTTTCTTT. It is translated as CASSLGQGAHTEAFF.

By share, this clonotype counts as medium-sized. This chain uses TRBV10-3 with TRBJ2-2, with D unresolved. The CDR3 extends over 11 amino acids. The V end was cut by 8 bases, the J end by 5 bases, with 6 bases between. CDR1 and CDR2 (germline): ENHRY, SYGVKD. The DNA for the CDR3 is TGTGCCATCGAACGGACCGGGGAGCTGTTTTTT. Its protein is CAIERTGELFF.

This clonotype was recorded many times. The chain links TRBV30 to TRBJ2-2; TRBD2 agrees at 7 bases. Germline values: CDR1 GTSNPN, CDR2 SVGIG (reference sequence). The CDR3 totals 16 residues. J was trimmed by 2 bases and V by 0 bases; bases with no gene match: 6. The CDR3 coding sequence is TGTGCCTGGAGTGTACACGGGAGGCCAAACACCGGGGAGCTGTTTTTT. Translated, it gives CAWSVHGRPNTGELFF.